The 18 T cell receptor beta chains in this list originate from one sample, sequenced in a study of post-analysis software for immune sequencing data. These TCRs' antigens remain unknown. Points from the study as a whole: TRBV5-6, TRBV5-1 and TRBV20-1 belonged to a set of roughly 5 TRBV segments that were more frequent in patients than controls.

Unique molecular identifiers featured in each of the TCR beta cDNA libraries. Via MiXCR, TCRdb re-called the PCR reads, giving one row per CDR3 protein. The data hold roughly 800,000 distinct CDR3 sequences, with more than 45% observed a single time. Material: blood. Receptors were obtained from a girl aged 5 to 17 with multiple sclerosis.

This clonotype came up a few times. The J gene is TRBJ1-1, the V gene TRBV5-1; no firm D call. The CDR3 loop spans 16 amino acids. In germline, CDR1 is SGHRS, CDR2 YFSETQ. The ends were cut back, 2 bases at V and 6 bases at J, with 20 bases in the middle. The CDR3 DNA sequence: TGCGCCAGCAGCTTAGAAAGTCCGTGGGCTATCGCTGAAGCTTTCTTT. Translating it yields CASSLESPWAIAEAFF.

This chain connects TRBV20-1 to TRBJ2-5; possible D gene TRBD2, 6 bases. The assigned J gene may be wrong: the sequence end matches TRBJ2-7 better. CDR1 and CDR2 from the germline V gene are DFQATT and SNEGSKA (reference sequence). The CDR3 runs 15 residues. The CDR3 reads CSAGNGGVTVDEQYF. CDR3 DNA: TGCAGTGCTGGGAACGGAGGGGTGACTGTAGACGAGCAGTACTTC.

The CDR3 protein is CASSHRLAEELSETQYF. The CDR3 region has the DNA TGTGCCAGCAGTCACCGACTAGCGGAGGAGTTATCGGAGACCCAGTACTTC. The chain recombines TRBV6-2 or TRBV6-3 with TRBJ2-7; TRBD2 agrees at 9 bases. The DNA end is a closer match to TRBJ2-5, so the J assignment may be wrong. This CDR3 contains 17 residues. The germline V gene encodes CDR1 MNHEY and CDR2 SVGEGT.

This chain links TRBV7-3 with TRBJ2-7, with 8 bases fitting TRBD1. Losses at the gene ends were 1 base for V and 5 bases for J; bases not matched to a gene: 1. The germline CDR1 and CDR2 sequences are SGHTA and FQGTGA. CDR3 length: 13 residues. The CDR3 loop reads CASSLRTGHEQYF. Written as DNA, the CDR3 is TGTGCCAGCAGCTTAAGGACAGGGCACGAGCAGTACTTC.

This clonotype was counted a few times. This chain joins TRBV29-1 and TRBJ2-5; the match to TRBD1 covers 9 bases. Looked up from germline, CDR1 is SQVTM and CDR2 is ANQGSEA. Trimming cost V 7 bases and J 5 bases; bases outside gene matches: 5. The CDR3 is 12 residues long. The CDR3 nucleotides are TGCAGCGCAACAGGGGGCCGGGAGACCCAGTACTTC. It yields the protein CSATGGRETQYF.

The rearrangement links TRBV7-9 to TRBJ1-2; weak D call: TRBD1 (5 bases). The V end was cut by 6 bases, the J end by 0 bases, with 20 bases between. The CDR3 loop spans 17 amino acids. Germline assignment: CDR1 SEHNR and CDR2 FQNEAQ (reference sequence). Written as DNA, the CDR3 is TGTGCCAGCAGTCAGGGATGGGTTCCGGAGTCTAACTATGGCTACACCTTC. Translated, it gives CASSQGWVPESNYGYTF.

This clonotype has just a few counts. This chain uses TRBV20-1 with TRBJ2-7; TRBD2 agrees at 11 bases. This CDR3 contains 15 residues. Trimming took 2 bases from V and 6 from J; bases not matched to a gene: 9. The germline V gene has CDR1 DFQATT and CDR2 SNEGSKA (reference sequence). The DNA of the CDR3 is TGCAGTGCTAGACCCATGACTAGCGGGATTGGCGAGCAGTACTTC. Protein sequence: CSARPMTSGIGEQYF.

In this sample, this clonotype turned up a few times. The V and J genes are TRBV9 and TRBJ1-2, with 8 bases that match TRBD1. Germline loops: CDR1 SGDLS, CDR2 YYNGEE. Trimming cost V 0 bases and J 7 bases; bases outside gene matches: 5. The CDR3 spans 14 residues. This CDR3 reads CASSVDTGTGGYTF. The CDR3 nucleotides read TGTGCCAGCAGCGTAGATACGGGGACAGGTGGCTACACCTTC.

This chain joins TRBV28 and TRBJ2-7; TRBD2 aligns across 8 bases. The CDR3 is 15 residues long. Germline trimming cut 7 bases from V and 0 bases from J; bases unmatched to any gene: 8. CDR1 and CDR2 from the germline V gene are MDHEN and SYDVKM. This chain's CDR3 is CASTPAGANSYEQYF. CDR3 coding DNA: TGTGCCAGCACCCCAGCGGGAGCCAACTCCTACGAGCAGTACTTC.

The chain joins TRBV2 to TRBJ2-7; TRBD2 matches 11 bases. Trimming at V came to 2 bases and at J to 3 bases, leaving 3 bases not matched to a gene. The CDR3 is 15 residues long. CDR1 SNHLY and CDR2 FYNNEI come from the germline V gene. CDR3 nucleotide sequence: TGTGCCAGCAGTGAAACTAGCGGGAGTAACTACGAGCAGTACTTC. This gives the protein CASSETSGSNYEQYF.

Notes on this clonotype: The junction does not match germline at one end; this may be a read error. The CDR3 DNA is TGTGCTAGCAGCTCAGGGACTATGAAAGAGACCCAGTACTTC. Amino acids: CASSSGTMKETQYF. This chain uses TRBV7-7 with TRBJ2-5; TRBD2 matches at 7 bases. CDR1 SSHAT and CDR2 FNYEAQ come from the germline V gene (reference sequence). The CDR3 is 14 residues long.

This clonotype is a singleton in its sample. A junction boundary mismatches the germline segment, possibly from a read error. V gene TRBV9 combines with J gene TRBJ1-6; D is perhaps TRBD1 (5 bases). CDR1 SGDLS and CDR2 YYNGEE come from the germline V gene. This CDR3 is 15 amino acids long. The DNA of the CDR3 is TGTGCCAGCAGCCCTCCGACCGGGGGGGATTCACCCCCCCACTTT. Translated, it gives CASSPPTGGDSPPHF.

This clonotype was detected only a few times. The chain couples TRBV13 to TRBJ1-2; D call uncertain. Germline V CDR1 and CDR2: PRHDT, FYEKMQ (reference sequence). Trimming removed 2 bases at V and 1 base at J, with 17 bases between. This CDR3 region has 17 residues. Written as DNA, the CDR3 is TGTGCCAGCAGCTTATGGGGTGAAACTGATTTTAACTATGGCTACACCTTC. Its translation is CASSLWGETDFNYGYTF.

This clonotype was detected only a few times. The CDR3 spells CSVDRQGNTEAFF. The DNA of the CDR3 is TGCAGCGTTGATCGGCAGGGAAACACTGAAGCTTTCTTT. The chain couples TRBV29-1 to TRBJ1-1; a weak D match, TRBD1 (5 bases). The CDR3 has 13 amino acids. Germline values: CDR1 SQVTM, CDR2 ANQGSEA. Between the trimmed V and J ends, which lost 3 bases and 2 bases, there was a span of 10 bases.

This clonotype was picked up a small number of times. J is TRBJ2-5 and V is TRBV7-8; 12 positions match TRBD1. This CDR3 spans 17 amino acids. V lost 3 bases, J lost 5 bases, and 10 bases stayed unmatched. The V gene's germline CDR1 is SGHVS and CDR2 FQNEAQ. The CDR3: CASSFWDRGPVRETQYF. The CDR3 region has the DNA TGTGCCAGCAGCTTTTGGGACAGGGGGCCTGTTCGGGAGACCCAGTACTTC.

V usage is TRBV4-2 and J usage is TRBJ1-1, with no clear D. CDR1 and CDR2 (germline): LGHNA, YNFKEQ. V was shortened by 0 bases and J by 0 bases, with 8 bases between the two germline ends. The CDR3 contains 15 residues. CDR3 amino acids: CASSQEMRVNTEAFF. DNA for the CDR3: TGTGCCAGCAGCCAAGAGATGCGGGTGAACACTGAAGCTTTCTTT.

The genes are TRBV7-2 and TRBJ2-6; D call uncertain. Per the germline V gene, CDR1 is SGHTA and CDR2 is FQGNSA. The CDR3 is made up of 16 amino acids. The germline V and J ends were trimmed by 1 base and 0 bases, with 7 bases remaining between them. The CDR3 DNA reads as TGTGCCAGCAGCTTAGGGATTAACTCTGGGGCCAACGTCCTGACTTTC. Amino acid sequence: CASSLGINSGANVLTF.

CDR3 DNA sequence: TGTGCCAGCAGTTTGCCGGGACGGGGCTACGAGCAGTACTTC. Its protein is CASSLPGRGYEQYF. The chain combines TRBV28 with TRBJ2-7; the D gene could be TRBD1 or TRBD2 (5 bases each). Trimming shortened V by 3 bases and J by 3 bases, and 12 bases separated the two germline ends. Per germline, CDR1 MDHEN and CDR2 SYDVKM. The CDR3 contains 14 residues.